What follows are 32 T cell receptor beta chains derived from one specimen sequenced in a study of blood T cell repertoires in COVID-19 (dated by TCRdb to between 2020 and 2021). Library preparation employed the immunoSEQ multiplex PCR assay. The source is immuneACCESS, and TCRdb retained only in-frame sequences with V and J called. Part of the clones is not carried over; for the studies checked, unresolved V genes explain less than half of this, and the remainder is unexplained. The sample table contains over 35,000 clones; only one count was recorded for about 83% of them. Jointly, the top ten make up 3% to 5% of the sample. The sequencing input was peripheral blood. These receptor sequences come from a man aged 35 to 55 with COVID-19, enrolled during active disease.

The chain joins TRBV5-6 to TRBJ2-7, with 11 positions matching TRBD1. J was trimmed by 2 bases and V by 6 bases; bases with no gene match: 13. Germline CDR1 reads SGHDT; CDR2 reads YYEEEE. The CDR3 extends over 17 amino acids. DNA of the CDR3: TGTGCCAGCAACTTCCTCCACCGGGACAGGGGGGCCTACGAGCAGTACTTC. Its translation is CASNFLHRDRGAYEQYF.

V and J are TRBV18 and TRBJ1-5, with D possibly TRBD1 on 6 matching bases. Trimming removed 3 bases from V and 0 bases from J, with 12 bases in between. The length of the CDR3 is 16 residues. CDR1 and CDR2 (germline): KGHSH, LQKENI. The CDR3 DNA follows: TGTGCCAGCTCACCCTCCGGGACAAATAGCAATCAGCCCCAGCATTTT. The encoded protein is CASSPSGTNSNQPQHF. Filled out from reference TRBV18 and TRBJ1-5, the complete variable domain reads NAGVMQNPRHLVRRRGQEARLRCSPMKGHSHVYWYRQLPEEGLKFMVYLQKENIIDESGMPKERFSAEFPKEGPSILRIQQVVRGDSAAYFCASSPSGTNSNQPQHFGDGTRLSIL.

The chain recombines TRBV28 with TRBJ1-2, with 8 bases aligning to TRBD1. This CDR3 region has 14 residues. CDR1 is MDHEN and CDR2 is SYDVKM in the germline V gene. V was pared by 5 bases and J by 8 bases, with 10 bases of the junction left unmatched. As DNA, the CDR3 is TGTGCCAGCAGTGAGGACAGGGAGGTAGGCGGCTACACCTTC. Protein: CASSEDREVGGYTF.

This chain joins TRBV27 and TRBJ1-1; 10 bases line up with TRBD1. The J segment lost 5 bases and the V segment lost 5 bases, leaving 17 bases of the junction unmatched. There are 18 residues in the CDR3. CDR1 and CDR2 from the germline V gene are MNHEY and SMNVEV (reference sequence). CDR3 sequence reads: CASSPRVRTGGLVTEAFF. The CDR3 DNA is TGTGCCAGCAGTCCCCGAGTTCGGACAGGGGGTTTAGTGACTGAAGCTTTCTTT.

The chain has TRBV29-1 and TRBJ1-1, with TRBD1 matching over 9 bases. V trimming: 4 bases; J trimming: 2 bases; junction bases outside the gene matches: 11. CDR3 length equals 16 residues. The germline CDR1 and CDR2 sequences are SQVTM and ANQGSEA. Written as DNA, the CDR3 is TGCAGCGTTGTGGGGGGACAGGGATGGGGAAACACTGAAGCTTTCTTT. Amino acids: CSVVGGQGWGNTEAFF. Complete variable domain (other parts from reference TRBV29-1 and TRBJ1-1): SAVISQKPSRDICQRGTSLTIQCQVDSQVTMMFWYRQQPGQSLTLIATANQGSEATYESGFVIDKFPISRPNLTFSTLTVSNMSPEDSSIYLCSVVGGQGWGNTEAFFGQGTRLTVV.

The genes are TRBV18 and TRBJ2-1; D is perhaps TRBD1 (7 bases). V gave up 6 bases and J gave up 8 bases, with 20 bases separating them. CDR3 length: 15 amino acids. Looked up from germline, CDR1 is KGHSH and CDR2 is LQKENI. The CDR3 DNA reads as TGTGCCAGCTCCGCGGGACAGCTTCTCTCGGATGAGCAGTTCTTC. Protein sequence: CASSAGQLLSDEQFF.

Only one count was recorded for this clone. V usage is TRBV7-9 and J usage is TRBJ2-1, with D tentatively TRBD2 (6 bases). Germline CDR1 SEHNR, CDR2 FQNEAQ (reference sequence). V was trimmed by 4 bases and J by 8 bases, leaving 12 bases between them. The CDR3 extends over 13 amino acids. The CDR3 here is CASSYGGFHEQFF. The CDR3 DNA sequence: TGTGCCAGCAGCTATGGGGGGTTTCATGAGCAGTTCTTC.

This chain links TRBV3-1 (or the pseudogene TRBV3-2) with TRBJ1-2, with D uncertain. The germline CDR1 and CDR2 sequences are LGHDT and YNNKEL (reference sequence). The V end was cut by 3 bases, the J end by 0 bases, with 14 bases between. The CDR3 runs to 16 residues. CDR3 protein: CASSQGDGLANYGYTF. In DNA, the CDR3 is TGTGCCAGCAGCCAGGGAGACGGGTTAGCTAACTATGGCTACACCTTC.

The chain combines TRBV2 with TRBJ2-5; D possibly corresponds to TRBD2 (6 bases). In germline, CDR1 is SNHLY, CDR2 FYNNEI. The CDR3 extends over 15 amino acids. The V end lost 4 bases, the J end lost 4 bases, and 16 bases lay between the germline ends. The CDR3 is CASSAVASAGETQYF. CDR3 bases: TGTGCCAGCAGTGCGGTAGCCTCAGCGGGAGAGACCCAGTACTTC.

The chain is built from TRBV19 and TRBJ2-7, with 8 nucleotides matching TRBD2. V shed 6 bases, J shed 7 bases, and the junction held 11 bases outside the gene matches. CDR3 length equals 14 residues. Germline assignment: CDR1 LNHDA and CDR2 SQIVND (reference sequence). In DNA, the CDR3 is TGTGCCAGTAGCCTCCTTAGCGGGACGGGTGAGCAGTACTTC. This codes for CASSLLSGTGEQYF.

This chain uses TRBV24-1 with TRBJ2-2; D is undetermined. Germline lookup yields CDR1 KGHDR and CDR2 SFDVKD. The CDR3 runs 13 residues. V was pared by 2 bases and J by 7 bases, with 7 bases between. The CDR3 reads CATSDYSHGELFF. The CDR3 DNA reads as TGTGCCACCAGTGATTATTCCCACGGGGAGCTGTTTTTT.

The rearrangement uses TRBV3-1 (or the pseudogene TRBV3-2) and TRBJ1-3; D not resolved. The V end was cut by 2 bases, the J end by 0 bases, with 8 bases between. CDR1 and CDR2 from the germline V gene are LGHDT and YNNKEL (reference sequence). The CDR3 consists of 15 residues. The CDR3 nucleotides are TGTGCCAGCAGCCAAACACGCATCTCTGGAAACACCATATATTTT. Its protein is CASSQTRISGNTIYF.

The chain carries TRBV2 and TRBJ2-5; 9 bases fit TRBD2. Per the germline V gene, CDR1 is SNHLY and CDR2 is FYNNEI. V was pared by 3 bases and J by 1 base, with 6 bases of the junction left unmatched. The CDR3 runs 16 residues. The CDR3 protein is CASSDPSGGIQETQYF. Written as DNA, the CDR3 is TGTGCCAGCAGTGACCCCAGCGGGGGGATCCAAGAGACCCAGTACTTC.

CDR3 in DNA: TGTGCCAGCACCCCAGACTTCCCTCCCCAAGAGACCCAGTACTTC. Amino acids: CASTPDFPPQETQYF. V usage is TRBV11-2 and J usage is TRBJ2-5, with D unclear. The CDR3 is 15 amino acids. Trimming shortened V by 7 bases and J by 1 base, and 16 bases separated the two germline ends. Germline V gene data show CDR1 as SGHAT and CDR2 as FQNNGV.

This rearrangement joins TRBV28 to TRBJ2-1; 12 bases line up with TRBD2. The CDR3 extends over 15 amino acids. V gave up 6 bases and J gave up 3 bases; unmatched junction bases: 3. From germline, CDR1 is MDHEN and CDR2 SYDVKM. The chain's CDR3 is CASRLAGGNYNEQFF. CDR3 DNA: TGTGCCAGCAGACTAGCGGGGGGAAACTACAATGAGCAGTTCTTC.

The CDR3 DNA is TGTGCCAGCAGCCAAGGGGGGGATGGACCCGGCTACGAGCAGTACTTC. This sequence encodes CASSQGGDGPGYEQYF. This chain uses TRBV4-2 with TRBJ2-7, with D perhaps TRBD2 (6 bases). CDR1 LGHNA and CDR2 YNFKEQ come from the germline V gene. The CDR3 runs to 16 residues. Trimming cost V 1 base and J 3 bases, with 16 bases left between them.

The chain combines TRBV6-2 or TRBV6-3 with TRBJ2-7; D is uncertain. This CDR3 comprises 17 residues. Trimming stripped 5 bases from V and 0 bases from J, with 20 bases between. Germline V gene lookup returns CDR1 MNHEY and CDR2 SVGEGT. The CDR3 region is CASSLLPRVLPSYEQYF. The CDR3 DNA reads TGTGCCAGCAGTCTACTACCCCGGGTCCTCCCCTCCTACGAGCAGTACTTC.

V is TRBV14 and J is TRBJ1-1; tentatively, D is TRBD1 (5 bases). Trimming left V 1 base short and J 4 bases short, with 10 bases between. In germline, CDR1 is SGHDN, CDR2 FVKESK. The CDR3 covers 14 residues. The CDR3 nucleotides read TGTGCCAGCAGCCAAGTTTACGGGGGCACTGAAGCTTTCTTT. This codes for CASSQVYGGTEAFF.

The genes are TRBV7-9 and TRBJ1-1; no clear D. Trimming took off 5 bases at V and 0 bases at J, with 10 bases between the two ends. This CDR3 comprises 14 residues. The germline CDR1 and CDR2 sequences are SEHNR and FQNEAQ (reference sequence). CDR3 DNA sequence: TGTGCCAGCAGCCCGGCGGTGTTGAACACTGAAGCTTTCTTT. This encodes CASSPAVLNTEAFF.

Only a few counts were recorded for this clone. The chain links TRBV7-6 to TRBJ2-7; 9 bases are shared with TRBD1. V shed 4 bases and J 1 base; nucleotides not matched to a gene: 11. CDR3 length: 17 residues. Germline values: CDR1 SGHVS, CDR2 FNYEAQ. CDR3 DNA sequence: TGTGCCAGCAGCTCGTTGCCACAGGGGGCCGGGTCCTACGAGCAGTACTTC. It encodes CASSSLPQGAGSYEQYF.

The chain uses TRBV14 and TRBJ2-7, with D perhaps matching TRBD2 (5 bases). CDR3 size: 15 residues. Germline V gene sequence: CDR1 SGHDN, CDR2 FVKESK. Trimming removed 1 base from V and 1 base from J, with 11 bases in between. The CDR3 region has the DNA TGTGCCAGCAGCCAAGCGGGATTAGGTTCCTACGAGCAGTACTTC. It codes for CASSQAGLGSYEQYF.

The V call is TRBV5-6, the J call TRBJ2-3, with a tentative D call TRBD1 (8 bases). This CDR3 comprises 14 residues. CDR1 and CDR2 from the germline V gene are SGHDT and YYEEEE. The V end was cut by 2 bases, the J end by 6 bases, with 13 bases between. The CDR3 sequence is CASSFDRGGDTQYF. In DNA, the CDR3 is TGTGCCAGCAGCTTTGACAGGGGAGGGGATACGCAGTATTTT.

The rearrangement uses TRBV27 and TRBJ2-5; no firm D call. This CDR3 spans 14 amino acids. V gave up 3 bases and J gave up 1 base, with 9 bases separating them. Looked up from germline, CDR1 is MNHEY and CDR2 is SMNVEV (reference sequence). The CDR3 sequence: CASSFTTSQETQYF. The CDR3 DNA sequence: TGTGCCAGCAGTTTCACTACCTCCCAAGAGACCCAGTACTTC.

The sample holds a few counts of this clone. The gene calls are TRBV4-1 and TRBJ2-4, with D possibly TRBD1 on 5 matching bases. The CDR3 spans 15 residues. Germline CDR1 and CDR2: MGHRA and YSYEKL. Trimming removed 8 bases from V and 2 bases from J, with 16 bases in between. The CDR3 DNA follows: TGCGCCAGCTCGCCGGGCAGGGTGACCAAAAACATTCAGTACTTC. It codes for CASSPGRVTKNIQYF.

CDR3 amino acids: CASRADRVSASDTGELFF. The CDR3 bases are TGTGCCAGCAGAGCGGACAGGGTCTCGGCGTCGGACACCGGGGAGCTGTTTTTT. V gene TRBV7-9 combines with J gene TRBJ2-2, with 8 bases matching TRBD1. Germline CDR1 reads SEHNR; CDR2 reads FQNEAQ (reference sequence). The CDR3 length is 18 residues. The V gene end was trimmed by 6 bases and the J gene end by 3 bases; junction bases not matched to a gene: 15.

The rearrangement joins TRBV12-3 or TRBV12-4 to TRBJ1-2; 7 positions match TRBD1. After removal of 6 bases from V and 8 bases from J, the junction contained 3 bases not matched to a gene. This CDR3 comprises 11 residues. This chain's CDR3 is CASRRTGGYTF. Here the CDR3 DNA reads TGTGCCAGCAGACGGACAGGCGGCTACACCTTC.

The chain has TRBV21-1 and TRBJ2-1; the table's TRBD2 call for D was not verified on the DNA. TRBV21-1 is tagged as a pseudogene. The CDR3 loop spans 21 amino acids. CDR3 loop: CASSKKLAGVGARSSYNEQFF. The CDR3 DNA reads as TGTGCCAGCAGCAAAAAACTCGCGGGGGTGGGGGCCCGGAGCTCCTACAATGAGCAGTTCTTC.

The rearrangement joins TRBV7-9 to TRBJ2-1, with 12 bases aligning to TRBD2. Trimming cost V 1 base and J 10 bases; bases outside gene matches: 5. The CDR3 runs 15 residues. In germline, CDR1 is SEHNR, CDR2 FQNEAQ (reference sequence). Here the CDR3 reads CASSLGLAGDREQFF. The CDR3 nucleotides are TGTGCCAGCAGCTTAGGACTAGCGGGAGATCGGGAGCAGTTCTTC.

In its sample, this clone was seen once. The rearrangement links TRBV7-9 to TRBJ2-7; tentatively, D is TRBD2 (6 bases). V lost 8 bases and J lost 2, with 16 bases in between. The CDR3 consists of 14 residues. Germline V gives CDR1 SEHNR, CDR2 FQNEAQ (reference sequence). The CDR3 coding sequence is TGTGCCAGCTCTCCGGGACTGGAACCCTACGAGCAGTACTTC. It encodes CASSPGLEPYEQYF.

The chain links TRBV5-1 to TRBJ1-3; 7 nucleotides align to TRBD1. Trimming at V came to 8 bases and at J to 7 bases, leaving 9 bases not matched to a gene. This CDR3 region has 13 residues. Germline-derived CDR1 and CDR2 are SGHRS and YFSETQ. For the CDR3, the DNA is TGCGCCAGGAGGGACAGCGGTCACAACACCATATATTTT. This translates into CARRDSGHNTIYF.

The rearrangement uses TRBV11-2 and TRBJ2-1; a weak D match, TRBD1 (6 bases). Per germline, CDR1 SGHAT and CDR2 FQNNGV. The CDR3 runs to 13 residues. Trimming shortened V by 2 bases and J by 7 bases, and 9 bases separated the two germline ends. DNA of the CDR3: TGTGCCAGCAGCTTACAGGGGCCTAATGAGCAGTTCTTC. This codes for CASSLQGPNEQFF.

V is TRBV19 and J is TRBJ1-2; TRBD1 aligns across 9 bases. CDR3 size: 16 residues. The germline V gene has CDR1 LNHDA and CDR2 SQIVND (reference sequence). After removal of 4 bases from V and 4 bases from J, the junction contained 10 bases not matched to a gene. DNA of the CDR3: TGTGCCAGTAGTAAACAAACCGGGACAGGGTTCTATGGCTACACCTTC. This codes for CASSKQTGTGFYGYTF.